Listed below are T cell receptor beta chains from one sample, sequenced in a study of PD-1 blockade in classical Hodgkin lymphoma. Generated by immunoSEQ multiplex PCR, the TCRdb table keeps only in-frame clones and is missing some. The top ten hold approximately 24% of the sample, which has 25,000 to 35,000 clones, around 70% seen once. The input for sequencing was peripheral blood mononuclear cells (PBMCs), taken before the second cycle of nivolumab. These receptors were obtained from a human donor with classical Hodgkin lymphoma. The CDR3 runs from the conserved cysteine through the conserved F or W.

length	J	V	CDR3
16	TRBJ2-6	TRBV27	CASSFTPGAGANVLTF
18	TRBJ2-7	TRBV4-3	CASSQVVGLAGGPREQYF
16	TRBJ2-6	TRBV7-2	CASSPQGLSGANVLTF
15	TRBJ2-7	TRBV4-3	CASSQRDSSIYEQYF
12	TRBJ1-5	TRBV19	CASSLLRGFQHF
18	TRBJ2-1	TRBV14	CASSQDSLAGYSYNEQFF
13	TRBJ1-1	TRBV19	CASSIMGQTEAFF
12	TRBJ2-1	TRBV19	CASSYLDNEQFF
15	TRBJ2-7	TRBV30	CAWRILTGGLYEQYF
13	TRBJ2-7	TRBV19	CASTSAVSYEQYF
16	TRBJ2-1	TRBV6-6	CASSYPLAGGRNEQFF
17	TRBJ2-3	TRBV7-2	CASSSGLAGGLRDTQYF
15	TRBJ2-2	TRBV18	CASSVRSGDTGELFF
13	TRBJ1-2	TRBV28	CASSLGSNYGYTF
13	TRBJ1-1	TRBV2	CASSLVVNTEAFF
13	TRBJ1-5	TRBV27	CASSPRTNQPQHF
16	TRBJ2-2	TRBV29-1	CSVEGGTGGRTGELFF
15	TRBJ1-5	TRBV7-9	CASSSSHDLGQPQHF
12	TRBJ1-5	TRBV19	CASSFITGLQHF
12	TRBJ1-6	TRBV19	CASSFGGGNLHF
15	TRBJ2-7	TRBV18	CASSPRRTRDYEQYF
14	TRBJ1-1	TRBV4-3	CASSQEFPRTEAFF
16	TRBJ2-5	TRBV19	CASSILGVAGQETQYF
15	TRBJ1-1	TRBV7-6	CASSLVQGVITEAFF
14	TRBJ1-5	TRBV4-3	CASSQDWGNQPQHF
13	TRBJ1-3	TRBV6-6	CASSYSGGNTIYF
16	TRBJ2-2	TRBV14	CASSLGTGRLIGELFF
15	TRBJ2-3	TRBV6-6	CASSVGGAGPDTQYF
12	TRBJ2-7	TRBV2	CASSTLPTEQYF
12	TRBJ2-2	TRBV19	CASNRVGGELFF
13	TRBJ1-5	TRBV4-3	CASSQLLNQPQHF
16	TRBJ1-6	TRBV5-6	CASSSGQSSYNSPLHF
14	TRBJ1-2	TRBV7-2	CASSVRLKGYGYTF
14	TRBJ1-3	TRBV7-6	CASSRGGPGNTIYF
16	TRBJ2-2	TRBV7-9	CASSLSVSGSTGELFF
11	TRBJ1-1	TRBV29-1	CSVRVNTEAFF
15	TRBJ2-7	TRBV10-2	CASSKLAGETYEQYF
13	TRBJ2-6	TRBV30	CAMSVSGANVLTF